A selection of T cell receptor beta chains follows, all from one sample in a study of response to subunit inactivated influenza vaccine. In TCRdb, the RT-PCR reads were re-called with MiXCR into one record per CDR3 protein. The repertoire holds about 520,000 distinct CDR3 sequences, around 9.9% seen once, with roughly 12% in the top ten. This specimen consisted of PBMCs from blood, obtained about 40 days after vaccination. The receptors were gathered from a man in his fifties who received an inactivated influenza vaccine. Both conserved end residues are trimmed from each CDR3. Rows give clone size only sometimes, using once, few, many, or a class for an expanded clone.

v_call clone_size cdr3_aa
TRBV4-3 NA ASSLISGTSEYNEQF
TRBV7-2 few ATADRGGSDTQY
TRBV6-2/TRBV6-3 NA ASSYGGVYEQY
TRBV29-1 many SVEDRLTNTYNEQF
TRBV30 once AWKSGHYEQY
TRBV5-1 NA ASSIGTTGTDTQY
TRBV30 NA AWSSLGPGELF
TRBV29-1 few SVLQTQGKETQY
TRBV4-1 NA ASSQDVRGGHGEQF
TRBV29-1 NA SVEGQGGQPQH
TRBV7-2 many ASSRVGGTDTQY
TRBV4-2 few ASSQDWAGGWETQY
TRBV5-1 few ASSFRTSVVNEQF
TRBV6-5 many ASSYSGTANTEAF
TRBV6-2/TRBV6-3 many ASSWLALSDNEQF